This TCR beta chain was identified during a study of cytomegalovirus exposure and HLA in healthy donors. Study background: In a previous analysis, 100 million to 140 million unique TCR beta sequences were found from some 200 million T cells.

The PCR employed 60 Vbeta primers together with 13 Jbeta primers. Some clones are missing from TCRdb's copy, which holds only in-frame ones; the method was immunoSEQ multiplex PCR. The data contain fewer than 40,000 clones, 84% of them seen just once; the ten biggest clones take up roughly 4%. The length of the CDR3 is 16 residues. Germline CDR1 and CDR2: MGHRA and YSYEKL. In the case of this clone: Germline is not matched at one junction end, which may reflect a read error.

The sequenced material came from PBMCs. The sequence was collected from a woman in her late teens or twenties in good health and CMV-seronegative. This chain uses TRBV4-1 with TRBJ1-2, with 9 bases matching TRBD1. This CDR3 is CASSQDPGQGAYGYPF. DNA for the CDR3: TGCGCCAGCAGCCAAGATCCGGGACAGGGCGCCTATGGCTACCCCTTC.